This passage covers 10 T cell receptor beta chains from one sample sequenced in a study of T cell repertoires in cytomegalovirus infection. TCRdb passed the reads through MiXCR, listing each CDR3 protein once. The data contain a few hundred thousand distinct CDR3 sequences, roughly 43% of them singletons. Antigen specificity for these receptors is unknown. Sequenced material: cultured PBMCs, taken from culture after CMV antigen stimulation. These receptors were obtained from a human donor in good health (CMV status not recorded). Some clones in this sample may be carry-over from other donors' samples.

This clonotype occurred a few times. V is TRBV7-9 and J is TRBJ2-5; D is tentatively TRBD1 or TRBD2 (6 bases each). Germline-derived CDR1 and CDR2 are SEHNR and FQNEAQ (reference sequence). V shed 5 bases and J shed 9 bases, with 16 bases lying between them. This CDR3 comprises 13 residues. The CDR3 DNA sequence: TGTGCCAGCAGCCCCGTCCTCGGGGGCCCCCAGTACTTC. It codes for CASSPVLGGPQYF.

This clonotype was seen more than once but under ten times. The chain links TRBV7-6 to TRBJ2-3; TRBD2 is a possible D gene (7 bases). Deletions cut 11 bases from V and 6 bases from J, with 18 bases between. The CDR3 consists of 13 residues. CDR1 and CDR2 (germline): SGHVS, FNYEAQ. The CDR3: CAGGASGADTQYF. The CDR3 DNA reads as TGTGCCGGGGGGGCGAGTGGGGCCGATACGCAGTATTTT.

This clonotype was seen a few times. The chain recombines TRBV7-6 with TRBJ1-3; D remains ambiguous. This CDR3 is built from 16 residues. CDR1 and CDR2 from the germline V gene are SGHVS and FNYEAQ. Trimming cost V 5 bases and J 5 bases, with 19 bases left between them. This CDR3 reads CASSPIPHDGRNTIYF. CDR3 nucleotides: TGTGCCAGCAGCCCAATACCCCATGACGGAAGAAACACCATATATTTT.

This clonotype appeared once. V usage is TRBV27 and J usage is TRBJ1-4; unclear D gene. Between the trimmed V and J ends, which lost 5 bases and 3 bases, there was a span of 13 bases. The CDR3 runs 15 residues. Germline V gene lookup returns CDR1 MNHEY and CDR2 SMNVEV (reference sequence). DNA for the CDR3: TGTGCCAGCAGTCCCTACAACGGGGCTAATGAAAAACTGTTTTTT. Translation: CASSPYNGANEKLFF.

Only a few counts were recorded for this clonotype. V usage is TRBV12-3 or TRBV12-4 and J usage is TRBJ1-4; no firm D call. This CDR3 comprises 14 residues. The V gene lost 3 bases and the J gene lost 3 bases, with 8 bases spanning the gap. The CDR3 spells CASSFQGPNEKLFF. The CDR3 coding sequence is TGTGCCAGCAGTTTTCAAGGGCCTAATGAAAAACTGTTTTTT.

The V and J genes are TRBV19 and TRBJ2-2; D perhaps matches TRBD2 (6 bases). The CDR3 loop spans 16 amino acids. Germline V lookup: CDR1 LNHDA, CDR2 SQIVND (reference sequence). Between the trimmed V and J ends, which lost 8 bases and 5 bases, there was a span of 21 bases. The CDR3 here is CASESLRGHLTGELFF. The DNA of the CDR3 is TGTGCCAGTGAATCCCTGCGGGGCCACTTAACCGGGGAGCTGTTTTTT.

The chain employs TRBV20-1 and TRBJ2-1; TRBD1 matches at 7 bases. The CDR3 runs 16 residues. Germline V gene sequence: CDR1 DFQATT, CDR2 SNEGSKA (reference sequence). With V trimmed by 4 bases and J by 0 bases, 9 bases remained unmatched. CDR3 coding DNA: TGCAGTGCTAATGGGCCGAACAGGGGCTCCTACAATGAGCAGTTCTTC. Translated, it gives CSANGPNRGSYNEQFF.

This clonotype turned up a few times. The V gene is TRBV4-1, the J gene TRBJ2-1; 11 nucleotides line up with TRBD2. The trim removed 0 bases at V and 15 bases at J, leaving 7 bases unmatched. Germline V gene lookup returns CDR1 MGHRA and CDR2 YSYEKL. The CDR3 length is 14 residues. In DNA, the CDR3 is TGCGCCAGCAGCCAAGATGAACTAGCGGGAGTGTGGTTCTTC. This encodes CASSQDELAGVWFF.

This clonotype was counted many times. The rearrangement links TRBV7-2 to TRBJ2-1, with D possibly matching TRBD2 (7 bases). The CDR3 covers 16 residues. Germline CDR1 and CDR2: SGHTA and FQGNSA. The V gene lost 5 bases and the J gene lost 0 bases, with 14 bases spanning the gap. Here the CDR3 reads CASSLGGPSSYNEQFF. CDR3 bases: TGTGCCAGCAGCCTCGGGGGGCCTAGCTCCTACAATGAGCAGTTCTTC.

The chain carries TRBV6-2 or TRBV6-3 and TRBJ1-1; D gene unclear. Germline CDR1 and CDR2: MNHEY and SVGEGT. V was shortened by 2 bases and J by 3 bases, with 4 bases between the two germline ends. This CDR3 contains 12 residues. The CDR3: CASSYPYTEAFF. The DNA for the CDR3 is TGTGCCAGCAGTTACCCCTACACTGAAGCTTTCTTT.